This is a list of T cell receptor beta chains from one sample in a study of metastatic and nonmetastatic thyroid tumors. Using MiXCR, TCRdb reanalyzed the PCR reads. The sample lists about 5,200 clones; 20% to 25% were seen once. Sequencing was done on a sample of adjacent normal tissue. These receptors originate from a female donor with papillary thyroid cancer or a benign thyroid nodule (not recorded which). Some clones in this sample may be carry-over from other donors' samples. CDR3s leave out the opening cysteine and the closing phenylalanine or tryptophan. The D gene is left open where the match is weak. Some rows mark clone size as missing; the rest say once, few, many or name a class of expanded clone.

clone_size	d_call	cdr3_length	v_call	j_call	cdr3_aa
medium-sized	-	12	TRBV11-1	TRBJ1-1	ASSGSQGGTEAF
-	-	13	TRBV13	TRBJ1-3	ASSLEAGSGNTIY
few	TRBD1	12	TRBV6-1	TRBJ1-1	ASSSQGADTEAF
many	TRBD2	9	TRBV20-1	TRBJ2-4	AGGGKNIQY
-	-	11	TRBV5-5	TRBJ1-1	ASSFDYYTEAF
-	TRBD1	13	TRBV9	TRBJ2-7	ASSVSGTGYDEQY
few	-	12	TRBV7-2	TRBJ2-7	ASSQLAATYEQY
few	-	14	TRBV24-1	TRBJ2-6	ATSDLQSSGANVLT
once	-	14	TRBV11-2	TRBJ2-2	ASSLGGNGINGELF
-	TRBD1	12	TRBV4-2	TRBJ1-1	ASAGTGANTEAF
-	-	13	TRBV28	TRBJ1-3	ASSLPGRLGNTIY
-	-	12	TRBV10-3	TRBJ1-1	AIGESKGWTEAC
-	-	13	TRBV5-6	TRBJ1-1	ASTKIRPMNTEAF
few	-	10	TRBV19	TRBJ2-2	ASSIPSGELF
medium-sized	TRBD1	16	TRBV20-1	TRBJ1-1	SAISGTGVSLLNTEAF
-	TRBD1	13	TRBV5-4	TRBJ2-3	ASSLGTGVTDTQY
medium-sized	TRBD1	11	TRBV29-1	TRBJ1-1	SVLQGAGTEAF
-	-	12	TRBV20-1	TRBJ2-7	SARDRDLGYEQY
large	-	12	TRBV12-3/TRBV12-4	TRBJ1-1	ASSFLGQNTEAF
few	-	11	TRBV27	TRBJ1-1	ASSSGQNTEAF
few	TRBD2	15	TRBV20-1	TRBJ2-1	SAVGTSGRISYNEQF
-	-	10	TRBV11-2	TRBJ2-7	ASSPTADEQY
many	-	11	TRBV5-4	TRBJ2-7	ASSFSGVYEQY
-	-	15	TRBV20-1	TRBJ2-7	SASCRGEGQSSYEQY
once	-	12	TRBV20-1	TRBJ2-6	SALTDSGANVLT
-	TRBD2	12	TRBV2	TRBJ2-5	ASSEVLAGKTQY
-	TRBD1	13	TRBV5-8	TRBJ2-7	ASSGLTGGKSEQY
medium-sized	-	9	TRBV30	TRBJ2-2	AWSVGGELF
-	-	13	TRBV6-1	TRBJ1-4	ASSPGQSHNEKLF
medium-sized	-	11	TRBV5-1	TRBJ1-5	ASSLEVGQPQH
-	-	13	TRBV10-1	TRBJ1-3	ASKNLSHSGNTIY
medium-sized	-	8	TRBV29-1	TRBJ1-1	SAWTDEAF
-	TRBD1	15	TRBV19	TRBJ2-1	ASSIGRGGIFYNEQF
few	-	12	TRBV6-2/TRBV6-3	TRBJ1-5	ASSYGKGWQPQH
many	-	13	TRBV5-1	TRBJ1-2	ASSLVGQPNYGYT
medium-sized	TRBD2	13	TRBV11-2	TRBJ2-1	ASRMGLAGIDEQF
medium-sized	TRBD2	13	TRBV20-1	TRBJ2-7	SARGLAGTSYEQY
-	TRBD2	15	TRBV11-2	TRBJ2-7	ASSLGGTSGRAYEQY
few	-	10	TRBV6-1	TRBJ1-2	ASSESNYGYT
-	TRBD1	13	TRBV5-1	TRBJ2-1	ASTTGGTLYDEQF
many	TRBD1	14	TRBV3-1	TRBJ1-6	ASSPGPGQGPPPLH
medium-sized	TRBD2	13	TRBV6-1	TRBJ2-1	ASSDRLAGDREQF
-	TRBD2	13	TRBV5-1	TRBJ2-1	ASSLGLAGGNEQF
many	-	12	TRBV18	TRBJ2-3	ASSVIRSTDTQY
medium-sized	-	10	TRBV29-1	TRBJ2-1	SVAPNNNEQF
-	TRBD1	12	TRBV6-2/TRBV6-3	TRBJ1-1	ASSRDNRGTEAF